The 22 T cell receptor beta chains below come from one sample, sequenced in a study of T cells after yellow fever vaccination. TCRdb reprocessed the 5' RACE reads with MiXCR, giving one entry per CDR3 protein. The data show just under 600,000 distinct CDR3 sequences, about 14% seen once. This sample comprised PBMCs, obtained on the day of the yellow fever booster vaccination. These receptors were collected from a man aged 25 to 40 who received the YFV17D yellow fever vaccine.

V is TRBV20-1 and J is TRBJ1-5, with TRBD1 matching 7 bases. This CDR3 region has 14 residues. The V gene end was trimmed by 6 bases and the J gene end by 5 bases; junction bases not matched to a gene: 10. The germline CDR1 and CDR2 sequences are DFQATT and SNEGSKA (reference sequence). CDR3 coding DNA: TGCAGTGCCCCCGACAGGGAACCCCATCAGCCCCAGCATTTT. Translating gives CSAPDREPHQPQHF.

A word on this clonotype: At one of its ends the junction is not consistent with the germline gene, which may arise from a read error. The V gene is TRBV3-1, the J gene TRBJ2-2; 7 bases agree with TRBD1. Germline CDR1 and CDR2: LGHDT and YNNKEL (reference sequence). The CDR3 length is 15 residues. Here the CDR3 reads CATSQEGGGSGELFF. The DNA for the CDR3 is TGTGCCACCAGCCAAGAAGGGGGCGGGTCCGGGGAGCTGTTTTTT. The full variable domain, in which reference TRBV3-1 and TRBJ2-2 provide the parts outside the CDR3, is DTAVSQTPKYLVTQMGNDKSIKCEQNLGHDTMYWYKQDSKKFLKIMFSYNNKELIINETVPNRFSPKSPDKAHLNLHINSLELGDSAVYFCATSQEGGGSGELFFGEGSRLTVL.

This clonotype has only a few counts. The chain has TRBV5-4 and TRBJ2-3; a weak D match, TRBD1 (6 bases). The CDR3 runs to 15 residues. Per the germline V gene, CDR1 is SGHNT and CDR2 is YYREEE (reference sequence). V was trimmed by 4 bases and J by 4 bases, leaving 16 bases between them. CDR3 protein: CASSPGPEGADTQYF. The CDR3 coding sequence is TGTGCCAGCAGCCCCGGGCCCGAGGGGGCAGATACGCAGTATTTT.

A few counts support this clonotype. The CDR3 here is CSASEGNYGYTF. DNA of the CDR3: TGCAGTGCTAGTGAGGGAAACTATGGCTACACCTTC. The chain recombines TRBV20-1 with TRBJ1-2; no clear D gene. Germline lookup yields CDR1 DFQATT and CDR2 SNEGSKA (reference sequence). V was shortened by 3 bases and J by 2 bases, with 7 bases between the two germline ends. The CDR3 totals 12 residues.

This chain uses TRBV7-6 with TRBJ2-1; tentatively, D is TRBD1 or TRBD2 (5 bases each). The V end lost 5 bases, the J end lost 3 bases, and 20 bases lay between the germline ends. Germline assignment: CDR1 SGHVS and CDR2 FNYEAQ. This CDR3 has 17 amino acids. This CDR3 reads CASSGGTGASDYNEQFF. The DNA for the CDR3 is TGTGCCAGCAGCGGGGGAACAGGAGCGTCCGACTACAATGAGCAGTTCTTC.

There are many counts of this clonotype. V gene TRBV5-1 combines with J gene TRBJ2-7; tentative D call: TRBD1 (6 bases). The germline V and J ends were trimmed by 4 bases and 5 bases, with 10 bases remaining between them. This CDR3 is 12 amino acids long. Germline CDR1 reads SGHRS; CDR2 reads YFSETQ. The CDR3 loop reads CASSVTGNEQYF. The CDR3, as DNA: TGCGCCAGCAGCGTTACAGGGAACGAGCAGTACTTC.

This clonotype was observed a few times. The rearrangement links TRBV6-1 to TRBJ2-7; 8 positions agree with TRBD1. The CDR3 is 15 amino acids. The J segment lost 5 bases and the V segment lost 5 bases, leaving 11 bases of the junction unmatched. In germline, CDR1 is MNHNS, CDR2 SASEGT. The CDR3 spells CASSPTGVPLNEQYF. CDR3 DNA: TGTGCCAGCAGTCCGACAGGGGTGCCCCTGAACGAGCAGTACTTC.

A few counts support this clonotype. The chain employs TRBV20-1 and TRBJ2-3; D not certain. The CDR3 is 10 amino acids. CDR1 and CDR2 from the germline V gene are DFQATT and SNEGSKA (reference sequence). The CDR3 protein is CSPLVDTQYF. CDR3 in DNA: TGCAGCCCCCTGGTGGATACGCAGTATTTT.

The V gene is TRBV10-3, the J gene TRBJ2-5; D might be TRBD2 (6 bases). V dropped 7 bases and J dropped 2 bases, with 14 bases sitting between them. The CDR3 has 14 residues. Germline V lookup: CDR1 ENHRY, CDR2 SYGVKD. The CDR3: CAIKVGGKQETQYF. The CDR3, as DNA: TGTGCCATCAAGGTTGGGGGGAAACAAGAGACCCAGTACTTC.

This clonotype was seen more than once but under ten times. This chain uses TRBV6-5 with TRBJ2-1; no definite D call. The CDR3 spans 10 residues. V lost 9 bases to trimming and J lost 10 bases, with 10 bases between them. Germline assignment: CDR1 MNHEY and CDR2 SVGAGI. CDR3 in amino acids: CARGRPEQFF. Written as DNA, the CDR3 is TGTGCCAGAGGACGTCCGGAGCAGTTCTTC.

This clonotype came up a few times. The rearrangement uses TRBV27 and TRBJ2-3; D gene uncertain. Trimming took 4 bases from V and 6 from J, leaving 17 bases between them. The CDR3 covers 15 residues. Germline loops: CDR1 MNHEY, CDR2 SMNVEV (reference sequence). CDR3 residues: CASSSTRGRSDTQYF. The CDR3 DNA reads as TGTGCCAGCAGTTCCACTCGAGGACGGTCCGATACGCAGTATTTT.

The rearrangement uses TRBV2 and TRBJ2-7, with 10 positions matching TRBD2. The CDR3 length is 16 residues. The V segment lost 7 bases and the J segment 1 base; nucleotides outside the gene matches: 10. Germline V gene lookup returns CDR1 SNHLY and CDR2 FYNNEI. The CDR3 coding sequence is TGTGCCAGCAAGACCCAAGGACTAGCGGAGTCCTACGAGCAGTACTTC. It is translated as CASKTQGLAESYEQYF.

This clonotype has ten or more counts. The CDR3 nucleotides are TGTGCCAGCAGGGGCCGGGACCGCACAGATACGCAGTATTTT. Its translation: CASRGRDRTDTQYF. This rearrangement joins TRBV12-3 or TRBV12-4 to TRBJ2-3; perhaps D is TRBD1 or TRBD2 (5 bases each). The CDR3 runs 14 residues. V lost 6 bases to trimming and J lost 1 base, with 11 bases between them.

J is TRBJ2-3 and V is TRBV14; D is ambiguous. This CDR3 is built from 15 residues. V was cut by 1 base and J by 1 base, with 9 bases left in between. Germline V gives CDR1 SGHDN, CDR2 FVKESK. The CDR3 region is CASSQAIRRTDTQYF. CDR3 coding DNA: TGTGCCAGCAGCCAAGCCATCCGACGCACAGATACGCAGTATTTT. Full variable domain (remainder filled in from reference TRBV14 and TRBJ2-3): EAGVTQFPSHSVIEKGQTVTLRCDPISGHDNLYWYRRVMGKEIKFLLHFVKESKQDESGMPNNRFLAERTGGTYSTLKVQPAELEDSGVYFCASSQAIRRTDTQYFGPGTRLTVL.

The rearrangement uses TRBV20-1 and TRBJ1-6; 9 bases agree with TRBD1. Per the germline V gene, CDR1 is DFQATT and CDR2 is SNEGSKA (reference sequence). V gave up 5 bases and J gave up 1 base; unmatched junction bases: 6. This CDR3 is 16 amino acids long. The CDR3 nucleotides are TGCAGTGCTCCTACAGGGGGCGGGTCCTATAATTCACCCCTCCACTTT. Protein: CSAPTGGGSYNSPLHF.

This clonotype was observed a few times. CDR3 protein: CATRDRDTGELFF. As DNA, the CDR3 is TGTGCCACCCGGGACAGGGATACCGGGGAGCTGTTTTTT. This chain uses TRBV7-6 with TRBJ2-2; TRBD1 aligns across 9 bases. Germline CDR1 SGHVS, CDR2 FNYEAQ. Germline trimming cut 10 bases from V and 5 bases from J; bases unmatched to any gene: 5. The CDR3 loop spans 13 amino acids.

The CDR3 nucleotides read TGCGCCAGCAGCTTGAGGGAGCTAGCGGGATTTATACCATCTGGGGGAGAGTTCTTC. It translates to CASSLRELAGFIPSGGEFF. This chain connects TRBV5-1 to TRBJ2-1; 9 nucleotides line up with TRBD2. The CDR3 sequence is 19 residues long. V dropped 1 base and J dropped 14; count of bases not matched to a gene: 25. Looked up from germline, CDR1 is SGHRS and CDR2 is YFSETQ.

This chain connects TRBV6-2 or TRBV6-3 to TRBJ2-2, with D possibly being TRBD2 (5 bases). Per the germline V gene, CDR1 is MNHEY and CDR2 is SVGEGT. V was shortened by 8 bases and J by 1 base, with 20 bases between the two germline ends. This CDR3 is built from 17 residues. As DNA, the CDR3 is TGTGCCAGCCTACTGACCTACCCGAGGGTGAACACCGGGGAGCTGTTTTTT. Protein product: CASLLTYPRVNTGELFF.

The J gene is TRBJ2-1, the V gene TRBV3-1; D possibly corresponds to TRBD2 (5 bases). The germline gives CDR1 LGHDT, CDR2 YNNKEL (reference sequence). This CDR3 comprises 15 residues. V lost 4 bases and J lost 10, with 20 bases in between. CDR3 residues: CASSLFSDERSEQFF. DNA of the CDR3: TGTGCCAGCAGCCTTTTCAGTGACGAGCGGAGCGAGCAGTTCTTC.

The chain recombines TRBV25-1 with TRBJ2-1; D remains unclear. CDR3 size: 14 residues. V was cut by 4 bases and J by 1 base, with 8 bases left in between. Germline V gene lookup returns CDR1 MGHDK and CDR2 SYGVNS. The CDR3 sequence is CASSGYVSYNEQFF. DNA for the CDR3: TGTGCCAGCAGTGGTTACGTATCCTACAATGAGCAGTTCTTC.

The chain uses TRBV7-2 and TRBJ1-2; a weak D match, TRBD1 (5 bases). From germline, CDR1 is SGHTA and CDR2 FQGNSA. Between the trimmed V and J ends, which lost 4 bases and 5 bases, there was a span of 17 bases. This CDR3 has 15 amino acids. The CDR3 here is CASSSGRGSFYGYTF. As DNA, the CDR3 is TGTGCCAGCAGCTCAGGGCGGGGGTCATTTTATGGCTACACCTTC.

The V call is TRBV6-2 or TRBV6-3, the J call TRBJ2-1; tentatively, D is TRBD2 (5 bases). This CDR3 has 12 amino acids. Per germline, CDR1 MNHEY and CDR2 SVGEGT. The germline V and J ends were trimmed by 6 bases and 13 bases, with 16 bases remaining between them. The CDR3 here is CASSREYRFQFF. DNA for the CDR3: TGTGCCAGCAGCCGGGAATATCGGTTCCAGTTCTTC.